This TCR beta chain is from a study of cytotoxic CD8 clonotypes in ibrutinib-treated CLL (dated by TCRdb to the early 2020s). With respect to the entire study: The cohort had about a dozen relapsed/refractory and around 15 treatment-naive patients; 17 to 18 were IGHV unmutated. Response samples were taken after a median of 12 months on treatment, ranging from 6 to 36 months. On average, each sample yielded roughly 260,000 productive templates and tens of thousands of productive rearrangements. Patients were still on ibrutinib when every remission and progressive disease sample was collected. Responses were partial in around 24 patients and complete in 2; after median roughly 69 months follow-up, some 15 stayed in remission and 12 progressed. Of the approximately 90 people in the trial, about 25 had longitudinal samples available. Cryopreserved peripheral blood mononuclear cells were collected at three points: before therapy, at response, and at either sustained remission or disease progression. On the study overall, not on this receptor specifically: Public clonotypes were found to be uncommon and were observed to contract or remain stable during treatment; the increase in clonality was shown to reflect expansion of private clonotypes at ibrutinib response. An increase in clonality was observed at ibrutinib response, with clonality remaining stable during sustained remission and falling back toward baseline at progression. Sustained-remission and progressing patients did not have matched sampling times, and lymph node repertoires were not examined. Baseline clonality was found to be higher than that of age-matched healthy donors and was strongly correlated with circulating CD8+ T-cell counts.

From its cysteine to its phenylalanine, the CDR3 spans 16 amino acids. Solely the CDR3 DNA is kept, with 48 bases framed from the first base. The germline V gene specifies MNHNS as CDR1 and SASEGT as CDR2. V sheds 3 bases and J sheds 2 bases, leaving 15 bases between their ends. On this clone itself: Its specific antigen is unknown. Base qualities are not at hand, and no much larger clone is one base apart.

A MiSeq instrument was used for deep resolution sequencing, which targeted depths ranging from 1 in 1 million up to 1 in 200,000 T cells, with coverage averaging 10x for each clonotype. The immunoSEQ hsTCRB Kit was used to generate the TCR beta libraries. Per the original workflow: ImmunoSEQ Data Assistant and ImmunoSEQ Analyzer were used for data analysis, and V, D and J genes were assigned according to IMGT definitions. Clonality was computed as one minus normalized Shannon entropy of productive rearrangement frequencies, ranging from 0 to 1. Only overrepresented clonotypes making up at least 0.05% of the repertoire of each patient were included in the public clonotype analysis. About a dozen age-matched healthy donor repertoires from immuneACCESS were used as controls for clonality. TCRdb holds this immuneACCESS table with in-frame rearrangements only. Some clones are missing; in checked studies, unresolved V genes explain under half, and the rest has no known cause. The V and J calls and the clone size are those of that table, but D and trimming were determined from the DNA. The sample has about 140,000 clones on record, around 80% of them singletons. The ten largest clones capture 6% to 9.5% of the sample.

For TCR beta library preparation, approximately 2 micrograms of genomic DNA were isolated from cryopreserved PBMCs. Longitudinal blood samples from CLL patients on ibrutinib monotherapy underwent high-throughput TCR beta sequencing. The patients were enrolled in a single-center, open-label phase 2 trial of ibrutinib monotherapy. Sequenced here: PBMCs, sampled after 36 months of ibrutinib treatment. The receptor comes from a human donor with chronic lymphocytic leukemia. The chain employs TRBV6-1 and TRBJ2-3; the D region possibly corresponds to TRBD2 (6 bases align). The CDR3 protein is CASSDRLGLSTDTQYF. The nucleotide sequence reads as follows: TGTGCCAGCAGTGACCGCCTAGGACTATCCACAGATACGCAGTATTTT.